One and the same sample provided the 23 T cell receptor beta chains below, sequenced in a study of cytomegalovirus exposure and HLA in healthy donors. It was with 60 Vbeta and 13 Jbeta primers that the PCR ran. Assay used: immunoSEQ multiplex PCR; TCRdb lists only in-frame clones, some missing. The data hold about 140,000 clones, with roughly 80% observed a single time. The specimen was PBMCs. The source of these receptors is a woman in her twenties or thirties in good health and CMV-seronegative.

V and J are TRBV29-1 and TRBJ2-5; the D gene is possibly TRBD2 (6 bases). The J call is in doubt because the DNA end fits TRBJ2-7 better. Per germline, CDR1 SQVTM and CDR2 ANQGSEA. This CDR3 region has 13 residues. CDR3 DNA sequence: TGCAGCGTTAATTGGGGACTCACCAACGAGCAGTACTTC. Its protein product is CSVNWGLTNEQYF.

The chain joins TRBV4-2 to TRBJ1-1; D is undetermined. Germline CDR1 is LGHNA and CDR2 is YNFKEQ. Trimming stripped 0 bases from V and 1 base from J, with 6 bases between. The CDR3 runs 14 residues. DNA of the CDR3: TGTGCCAGCAGCCAAGATCGAGGGAACACTGAAGCTTTCTTT. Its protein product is CASSQDRGNTEAFF.

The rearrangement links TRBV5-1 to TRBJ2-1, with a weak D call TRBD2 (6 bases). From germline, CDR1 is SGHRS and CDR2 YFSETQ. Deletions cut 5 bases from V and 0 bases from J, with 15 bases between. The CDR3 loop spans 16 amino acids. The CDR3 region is CASRYFSGSSYNEQFF. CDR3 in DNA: TGCGCCAGCAGATACTTTAGCGGAAGCTCCTACAATGAGCAGTTCTTC.

The CDR3, as DNA: TGCAGCGTCCAGGCCCCGACAGGGGGCGCCTTCAGGGACACTGAAGCTTTCTTT. This sequence encodes CSVQAPTGGAFRDTEAFF. The chain has TRBV29-1 and TRBJ1-1; 10 bases are a match to TRBD1. The CDR3 sequence is 18 residues long. Germline values: CDR1 SQVTM, CDR2 ANQGSEA. With V trimmed by 6 bases and J by 3 bases, 19 bases remained unmatched.

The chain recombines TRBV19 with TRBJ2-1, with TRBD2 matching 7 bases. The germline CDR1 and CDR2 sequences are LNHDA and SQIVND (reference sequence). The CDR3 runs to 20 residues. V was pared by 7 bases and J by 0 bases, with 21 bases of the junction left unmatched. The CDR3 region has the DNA TGTGCCAGTAAGCGGGTGGGGACTACCCTACAATACCGCTCCTACAATGAGCAGTTCTTC. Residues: CASKRVGTTLQYRSYNEQFF.

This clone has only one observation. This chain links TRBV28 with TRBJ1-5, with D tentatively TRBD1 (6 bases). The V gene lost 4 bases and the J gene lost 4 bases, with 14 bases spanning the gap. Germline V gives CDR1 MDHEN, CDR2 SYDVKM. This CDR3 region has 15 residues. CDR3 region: CASSSSSGQNQPQHF. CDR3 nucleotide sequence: TGTGCCAGCAGTTCCAGTTCCGGACAGAATCAGCCCCAGCATTTT.

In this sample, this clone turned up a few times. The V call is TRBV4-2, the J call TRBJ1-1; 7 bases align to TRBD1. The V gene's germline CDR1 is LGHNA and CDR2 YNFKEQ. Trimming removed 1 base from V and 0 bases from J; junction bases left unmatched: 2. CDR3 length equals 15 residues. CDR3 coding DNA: TGTGCCAGCAGCCAAGCGGGACAGATGAACACTGAAGCTTTCTTT. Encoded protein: CASSQAGQMNTEAFF.

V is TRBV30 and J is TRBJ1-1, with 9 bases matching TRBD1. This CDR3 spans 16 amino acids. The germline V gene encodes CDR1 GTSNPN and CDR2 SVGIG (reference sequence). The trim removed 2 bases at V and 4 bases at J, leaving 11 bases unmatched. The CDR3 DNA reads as TGTGCCTGGAGTCGGTTTCTCGGGACAGGGTCCACTGAAGCTTTCTTT. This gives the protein CAWSRFLGTGSTEAFF.

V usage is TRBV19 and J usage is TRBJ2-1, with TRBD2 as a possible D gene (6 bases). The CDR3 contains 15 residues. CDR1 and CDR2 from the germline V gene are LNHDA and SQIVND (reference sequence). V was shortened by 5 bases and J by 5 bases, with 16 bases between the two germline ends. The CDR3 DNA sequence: TGTGCCAGTAGTTTTGGGTCGGAGGGACACAATGAGCAGTTCTTC. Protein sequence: CASSFGSEGHNEQFF.

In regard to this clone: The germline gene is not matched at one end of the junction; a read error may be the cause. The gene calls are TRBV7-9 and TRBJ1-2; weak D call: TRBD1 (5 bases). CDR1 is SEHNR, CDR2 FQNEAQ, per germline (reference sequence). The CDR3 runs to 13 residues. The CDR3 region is CASSYTLGGGPQF. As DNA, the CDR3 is TGTGCCAGCAGCTACACCCTTGGGGGAGGTCCCCAATTC.

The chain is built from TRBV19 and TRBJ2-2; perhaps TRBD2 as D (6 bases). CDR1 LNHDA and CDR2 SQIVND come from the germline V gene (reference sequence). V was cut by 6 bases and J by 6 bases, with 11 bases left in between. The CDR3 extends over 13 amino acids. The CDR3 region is CASSLGGAGELFF. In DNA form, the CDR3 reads TGTGCCAGTAGCCTGGGGGGTGCCGGGGAGCTGTTTTTT.

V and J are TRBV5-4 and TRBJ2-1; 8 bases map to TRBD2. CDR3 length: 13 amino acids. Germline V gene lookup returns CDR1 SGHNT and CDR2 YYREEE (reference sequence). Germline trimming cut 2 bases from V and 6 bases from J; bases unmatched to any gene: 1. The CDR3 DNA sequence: TGTGCCAGCAGCTTCCGGGGGGGCAATGAGCAGTTCTTC. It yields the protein CASSFRGGNEQFF.

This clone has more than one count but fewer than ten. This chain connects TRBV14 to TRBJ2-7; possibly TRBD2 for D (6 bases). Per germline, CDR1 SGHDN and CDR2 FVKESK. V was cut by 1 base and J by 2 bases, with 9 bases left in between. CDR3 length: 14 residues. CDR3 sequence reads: CASSQGTIPYEQYF. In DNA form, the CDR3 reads TGTGCCAGCAGCCAAGGGACTATACCCTACGAGCAGTACTTC.

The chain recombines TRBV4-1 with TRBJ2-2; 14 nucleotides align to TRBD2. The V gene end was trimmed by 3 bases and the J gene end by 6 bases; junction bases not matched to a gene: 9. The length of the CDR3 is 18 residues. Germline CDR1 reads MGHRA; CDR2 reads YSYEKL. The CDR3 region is CASSQGLSGLAGAGELFF. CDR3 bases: TGCGCCAGCAGCCAGGGGTTATCGGGACTAGCGGGAGCCGGGGAGCTGTTTTTT.

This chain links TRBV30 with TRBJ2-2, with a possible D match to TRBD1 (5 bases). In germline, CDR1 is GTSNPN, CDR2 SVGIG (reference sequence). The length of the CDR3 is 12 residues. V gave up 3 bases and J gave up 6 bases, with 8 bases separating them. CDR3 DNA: TGTGCCTGGAGCAGGGCCCCCGGGGAGCTGTTTTTT. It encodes CAWSRAPGELFF.

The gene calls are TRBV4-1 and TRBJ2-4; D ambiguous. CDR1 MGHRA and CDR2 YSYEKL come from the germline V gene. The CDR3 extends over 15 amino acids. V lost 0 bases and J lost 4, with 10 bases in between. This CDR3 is CASSQDLPLKNIQYF. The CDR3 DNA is TGCGCCAGCAGCCAAGATCTACCGCTAAAAAACATTCAGTACTTC.

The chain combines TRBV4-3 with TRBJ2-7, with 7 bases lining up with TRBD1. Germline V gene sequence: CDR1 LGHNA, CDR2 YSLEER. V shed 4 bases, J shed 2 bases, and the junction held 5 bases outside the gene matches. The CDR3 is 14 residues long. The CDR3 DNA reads TGCGCCAGCAGCCGGACCGGACAGGCCTACGAGCAGTACTTC. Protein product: CASSRTGQAYEQYF.

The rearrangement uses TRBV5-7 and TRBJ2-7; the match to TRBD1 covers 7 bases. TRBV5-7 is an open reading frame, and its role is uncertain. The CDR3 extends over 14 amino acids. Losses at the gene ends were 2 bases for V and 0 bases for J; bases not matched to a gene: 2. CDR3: CASSFRGPSYEQYF. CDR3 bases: TGTGCCAGCAGCTTTAGGGGGCCCTCCTACGAGCAGTACTTC.

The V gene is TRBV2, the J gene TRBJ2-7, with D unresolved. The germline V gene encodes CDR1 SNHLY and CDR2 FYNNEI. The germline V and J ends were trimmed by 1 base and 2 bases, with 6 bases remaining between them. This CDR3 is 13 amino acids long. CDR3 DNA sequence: TGTGCCAGCAGTGAAGGTCCAGCCTACGAGCAGTACTTC. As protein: CASSEGPAYEQYF.

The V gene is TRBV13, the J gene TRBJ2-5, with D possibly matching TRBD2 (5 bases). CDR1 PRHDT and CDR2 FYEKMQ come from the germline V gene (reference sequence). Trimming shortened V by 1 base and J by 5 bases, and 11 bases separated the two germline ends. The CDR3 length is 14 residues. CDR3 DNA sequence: TGTGCCAGCAGCTTAGCCGGACTTCGGGAGACCCAGTACTTC. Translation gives CASSLAGLRETQYF.

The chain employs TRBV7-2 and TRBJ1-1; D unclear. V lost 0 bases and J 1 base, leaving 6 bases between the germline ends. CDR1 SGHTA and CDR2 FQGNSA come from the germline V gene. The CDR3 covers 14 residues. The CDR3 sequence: CASSLARENTEAFF. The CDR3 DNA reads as TGTGCCAGCAGCTTAGCGAGGGAGAACACTGAAGCTTTCTTT.

The CDR3 sequence: CASSRTDYNEQFF. CDR3 coding DNA: TGTGCCAGCAGCCGGACAGATTACAATGAGCAGTTCTTC. This rearrangement joins TRBV7-3 to TRBJ2-1; maybe TRBD1 (6 bases). Trimming cost V 5 bases and J 4 bases, with 9 bases left between them. Germline CDR1 and CDR2: SGHTA and FQGTGA. This CDR3 contains 13 residues. Full variable domain (outside the CDR3, taken from reference TRBV7-3 and TRBJ2-1): GAGVSQTPSNKVTEKGKYVELRCDPISGHTALYWYRQSLGQGPEFLIYFQGTGAADDSGLPNDRFFAVRPEGSVSTLKIQRTERGDSAVYLCASSRTDYNEQFFGPGTRLTVL.

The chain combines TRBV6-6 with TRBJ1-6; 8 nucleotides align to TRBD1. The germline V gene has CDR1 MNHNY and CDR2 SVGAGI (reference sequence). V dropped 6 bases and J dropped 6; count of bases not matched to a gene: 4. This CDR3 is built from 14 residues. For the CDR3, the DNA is TGTGCCAGCAGCCCCGACAGGGGTAATTCACCCCTCCACTTT. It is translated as CASSPDRGNSPLHF.